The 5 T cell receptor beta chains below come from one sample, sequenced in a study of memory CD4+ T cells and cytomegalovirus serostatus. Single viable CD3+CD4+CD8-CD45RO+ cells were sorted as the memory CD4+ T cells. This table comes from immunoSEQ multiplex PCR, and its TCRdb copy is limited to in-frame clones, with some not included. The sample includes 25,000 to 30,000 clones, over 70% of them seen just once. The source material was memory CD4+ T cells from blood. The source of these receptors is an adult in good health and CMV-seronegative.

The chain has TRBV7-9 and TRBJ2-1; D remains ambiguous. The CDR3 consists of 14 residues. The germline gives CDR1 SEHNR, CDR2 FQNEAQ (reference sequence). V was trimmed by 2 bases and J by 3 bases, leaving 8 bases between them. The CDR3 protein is CASSLSSYYNEQFF. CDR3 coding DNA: TGTGCCAGCAGCTTAAGTTCCTACTACAATGAGCAGTTCTTC.

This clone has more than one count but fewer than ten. Here the CDR3 DNA reads TGTGCCACCAGCAGAGACGGTCGGGTAGGCCAGCCCCAGCATTTT. Protein sequence: CATSRDGRVGQPQHF. V gene TRBV15 combines with J gene TRBJ1-5; the D is unclear. The V end lost 0 bases, the J end lost 7 bases, and 13 bases lay between the germline ends. Germline values: CDR1 LNHNV, CDR2 YYDKDF (reference sequence). The CDR3 extends over 15 amino acids.

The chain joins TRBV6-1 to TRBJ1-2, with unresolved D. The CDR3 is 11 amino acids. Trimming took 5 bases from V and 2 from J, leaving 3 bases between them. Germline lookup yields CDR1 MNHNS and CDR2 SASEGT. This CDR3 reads CASSQNYGYTF. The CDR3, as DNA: TGTGCCAGCAGTCAAAACTATGGCTACACCTTC.

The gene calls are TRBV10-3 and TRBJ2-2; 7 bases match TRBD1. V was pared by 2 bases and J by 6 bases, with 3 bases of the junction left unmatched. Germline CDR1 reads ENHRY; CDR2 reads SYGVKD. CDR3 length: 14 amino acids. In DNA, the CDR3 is TGTGCCATCAGTGAGGGACAGGATTCCGGGGAGCTGTTTTTT. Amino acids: CAISEGQDSGELFF.

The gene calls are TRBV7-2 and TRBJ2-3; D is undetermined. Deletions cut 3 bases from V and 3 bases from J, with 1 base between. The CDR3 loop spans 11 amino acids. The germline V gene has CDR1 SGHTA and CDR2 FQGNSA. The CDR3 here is CASSLTDTQYF. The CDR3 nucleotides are TGTGCCAGCAGCTTGACAGATACGCAGTATTTT.